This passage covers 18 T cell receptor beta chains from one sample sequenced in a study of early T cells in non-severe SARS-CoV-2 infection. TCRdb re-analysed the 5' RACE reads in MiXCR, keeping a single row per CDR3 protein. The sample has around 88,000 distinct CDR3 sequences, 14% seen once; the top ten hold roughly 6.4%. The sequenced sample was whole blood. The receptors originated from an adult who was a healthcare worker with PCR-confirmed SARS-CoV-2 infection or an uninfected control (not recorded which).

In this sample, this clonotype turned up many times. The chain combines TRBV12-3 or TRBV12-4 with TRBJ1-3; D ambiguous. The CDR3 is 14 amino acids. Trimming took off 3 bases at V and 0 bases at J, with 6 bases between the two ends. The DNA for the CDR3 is TGTGCCAGCAGTTTGTTGAGCTCTGGAAACACCATATATTTT. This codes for CASSLLSSGNTIYF.

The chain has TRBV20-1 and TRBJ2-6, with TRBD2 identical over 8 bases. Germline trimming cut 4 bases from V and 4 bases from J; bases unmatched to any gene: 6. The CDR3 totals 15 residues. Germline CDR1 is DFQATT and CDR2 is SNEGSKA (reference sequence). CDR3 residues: CSAISGSTGANVLTF. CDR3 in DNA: TGCAGTGCTATAAGCGGGAGTACCGGGGCCAACGTCCTGACTTTC.

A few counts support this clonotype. The CDR3 DNA reads TGTGCCAGCAGTTACTATAACACCGGGGAGCTGTTTTTT. Its translation is CASSYYNTGELFF. The gene calls are TRBV6-6 and TRBJ2-2; D gene unclear. Between the trimmed V and J ends, which lost 1 base and 2 bases, there was a span of 2 bases. Germline values: CDR1 MNHNY, CDR2 SVGAGI (reference sequence). The CDR3 length is 13 residues.

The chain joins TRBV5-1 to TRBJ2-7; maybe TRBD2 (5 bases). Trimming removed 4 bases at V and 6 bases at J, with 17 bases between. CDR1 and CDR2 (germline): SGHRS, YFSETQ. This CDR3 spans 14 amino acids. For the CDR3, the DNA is TGCGCCAGCAGCCCACAGACCCCAGGAGGCGAGCAGTACTTC. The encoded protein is CASSPQTPGGEQYF.

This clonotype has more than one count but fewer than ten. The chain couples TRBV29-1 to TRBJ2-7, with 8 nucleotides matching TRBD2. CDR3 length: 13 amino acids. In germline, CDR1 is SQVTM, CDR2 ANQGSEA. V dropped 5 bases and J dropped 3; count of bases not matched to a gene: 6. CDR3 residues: CSVRGGRSYEQYF. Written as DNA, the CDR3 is TGCAGCGTTCGGGGGGGACGAAGCTACGAGCAGTACTTC.

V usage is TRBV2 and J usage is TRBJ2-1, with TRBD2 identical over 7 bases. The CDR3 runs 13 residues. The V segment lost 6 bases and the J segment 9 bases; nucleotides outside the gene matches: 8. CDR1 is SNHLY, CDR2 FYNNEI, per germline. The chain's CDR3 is CASRGRLASEQFF. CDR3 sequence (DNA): TGTGCCAGCAGAGGCAGACTAGCTTCTGAGCAGTTCTTC. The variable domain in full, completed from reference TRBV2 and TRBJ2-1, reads EPEVTQTPSHQVTQMGQEVILRCVPISNHLYFYWYRQILGQKVEFLVSFYNNEISEKSEIFDDQFSVERPDGSNFTLKIRSTKLEDSAMYFCASRGRLASEQFFGPGTRLTVL.

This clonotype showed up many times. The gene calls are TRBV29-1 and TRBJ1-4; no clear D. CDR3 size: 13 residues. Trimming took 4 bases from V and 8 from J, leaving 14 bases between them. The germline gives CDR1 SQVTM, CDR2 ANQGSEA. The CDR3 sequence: CSVADPRGEKLFF. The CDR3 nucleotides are TGCAGCGTTGCTGACCCCCGTGGGGAAAAACTGTTTTTT.

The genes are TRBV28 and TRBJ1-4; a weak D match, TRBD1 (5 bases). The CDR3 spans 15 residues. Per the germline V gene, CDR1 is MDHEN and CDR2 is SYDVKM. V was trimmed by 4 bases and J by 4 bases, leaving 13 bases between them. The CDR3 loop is CASSSAGALNEKLFF. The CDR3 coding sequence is TGTGCCAGCAGTTCGGCCGGGGCTCTTAATGAAAAACTGTTTTTT.

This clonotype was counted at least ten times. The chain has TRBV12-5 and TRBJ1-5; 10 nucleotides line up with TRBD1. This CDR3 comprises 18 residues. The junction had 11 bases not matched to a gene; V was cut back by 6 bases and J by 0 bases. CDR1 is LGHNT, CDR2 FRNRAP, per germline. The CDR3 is CASGLPGQGIHSNQPQHF. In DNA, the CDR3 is TGTGCTAGTGGACTCCCGGGACAGGGGATCCATAGCAATCAGCCCCAGCATTTT.

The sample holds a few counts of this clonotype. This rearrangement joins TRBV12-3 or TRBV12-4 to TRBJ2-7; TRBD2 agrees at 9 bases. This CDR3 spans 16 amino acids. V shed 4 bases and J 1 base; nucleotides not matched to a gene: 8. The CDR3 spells CASSSLPGLASYEQYF. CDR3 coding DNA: TGTGCCAGCAGTTCACTACCGGGACTAGCATCCTACGAGCAGTACTTC.

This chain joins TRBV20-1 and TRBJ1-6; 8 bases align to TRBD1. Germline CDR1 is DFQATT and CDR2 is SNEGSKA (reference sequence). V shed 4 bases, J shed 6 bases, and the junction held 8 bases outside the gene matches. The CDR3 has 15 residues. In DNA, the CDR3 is TGCAGTGCTACGACAGGGGCTATTCGTAATTCACCCCTCCACTTT. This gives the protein CSATTGAIRNSPLHF.

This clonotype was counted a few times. This chain's CDR3 is CSASQNYGYTF. CDR3 DNA: TGCAGTGCTAGCCAGAACTATGGCTACACCTTC. The V gene is TRBV20-1, the J gene TRBJ1-2; no clear D gene. The germline gives CDR1 DFQATT, CDR2 SNEGSKA (reference sequence). This CDR3 region has 11 residues. The V and J ends lost 3 bases and 2 bases respectively, with 4 bases between them.

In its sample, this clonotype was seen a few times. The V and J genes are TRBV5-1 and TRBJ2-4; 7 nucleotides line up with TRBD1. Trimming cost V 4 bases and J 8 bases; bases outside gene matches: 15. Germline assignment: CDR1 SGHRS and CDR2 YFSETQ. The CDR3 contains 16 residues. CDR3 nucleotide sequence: TGCGCCAGCAGCCCCCATGACAGGGTGTCAGGAGACATTCAGTACTTC. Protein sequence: CASSPHDRVSGDIQYF.

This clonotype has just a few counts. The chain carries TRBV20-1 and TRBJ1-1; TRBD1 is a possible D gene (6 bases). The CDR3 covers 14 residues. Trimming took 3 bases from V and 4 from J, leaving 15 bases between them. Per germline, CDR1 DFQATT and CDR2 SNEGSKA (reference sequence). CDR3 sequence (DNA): TGCAGTGCTAGGGCCCCGGTAGGGGGCACTGAAGCTTTCTTT. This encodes CSARAPVGGTEAFF.

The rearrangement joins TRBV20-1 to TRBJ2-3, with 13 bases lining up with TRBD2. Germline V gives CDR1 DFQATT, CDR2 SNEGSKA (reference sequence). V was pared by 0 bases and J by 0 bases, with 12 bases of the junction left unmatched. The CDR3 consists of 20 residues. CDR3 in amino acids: CSARDKFGLAGVGSTDTQYF. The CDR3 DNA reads TGCAGTGCTAGAGATAAATTCGGACTAGCGGGAGTCGGTAGCACAGATACGCAGTATTTT.

In nucleotides, the CDR3 is TGCGCCAGCAGCCAAGAAGGCGGGAGGACCTACAATGAGCAGTTCTTC. Amino acid sequence: CASSQEGGRTYNEQFF. V gene TRBV4-1 combines with J gene TRBJ2-1, with 8 bases that match TRBD2. Germline CDR1 is MGHRA and CDR2 is YSYEKL. Losses at the gene ends were 0 bases for V and 2 bases for J; bases not matched to a gene: 3. This CDR3 is built from 16 residues.

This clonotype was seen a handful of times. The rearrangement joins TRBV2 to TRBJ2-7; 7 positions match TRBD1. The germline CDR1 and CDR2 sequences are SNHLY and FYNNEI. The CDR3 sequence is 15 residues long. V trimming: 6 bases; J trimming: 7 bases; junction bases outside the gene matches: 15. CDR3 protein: CASRLREGAVGEQYF. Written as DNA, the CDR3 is TGTGCCAGCAGGCTCCGCGAGGGGGCGGTTGGGGAGCAGTACTTC.

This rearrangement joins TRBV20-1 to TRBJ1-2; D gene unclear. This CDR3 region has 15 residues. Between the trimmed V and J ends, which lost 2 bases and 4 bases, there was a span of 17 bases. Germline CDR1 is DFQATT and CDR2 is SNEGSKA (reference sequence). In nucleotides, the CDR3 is TGCAGTGCTAGAAAGTCAGGTTGGGGAAGCTATGGCTACACCTTC. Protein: CSARKSGWGSYGYTF.